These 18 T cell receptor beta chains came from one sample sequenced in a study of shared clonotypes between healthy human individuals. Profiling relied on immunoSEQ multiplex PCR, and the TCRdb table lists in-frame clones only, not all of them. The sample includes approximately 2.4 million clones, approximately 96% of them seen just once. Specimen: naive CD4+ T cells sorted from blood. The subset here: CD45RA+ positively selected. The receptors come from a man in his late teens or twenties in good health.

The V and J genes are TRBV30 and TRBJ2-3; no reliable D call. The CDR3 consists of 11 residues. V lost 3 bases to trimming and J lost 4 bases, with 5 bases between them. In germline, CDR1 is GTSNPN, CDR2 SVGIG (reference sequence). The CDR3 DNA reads TGTGCCTGGAGGGTAGCAGATACGCAGTATTTT. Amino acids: CAWRVADTQYF.

The CDR3 is CASSYTGGQREQYF. The CDR3, as DNA: TGTGCCAGCAGTTACACGGGGGGGCAGCGCGAGCAGTACTTC. The genes are TRBV6-5 and TRBJ2-5, with 8 positions matching TRBD2. The DNA end is a closer match to TRBJ2-7, so the J assignment may be wrong. The germline gives CDR1 MNHEY, CDR2 SVGAGI. CDR3 length: 14 residues.

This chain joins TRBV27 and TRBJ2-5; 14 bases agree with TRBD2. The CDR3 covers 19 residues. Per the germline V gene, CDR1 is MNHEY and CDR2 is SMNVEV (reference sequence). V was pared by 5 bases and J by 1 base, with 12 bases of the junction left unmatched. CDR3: CASSPVISGLAGAQETQYF. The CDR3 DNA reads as TGTGCCAGCAGTCCAGTTATTTCGGGACTAGCGGGAGCCCAAGAGACCCAGTACTTC.

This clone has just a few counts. Written as DNA, the CDR3 is TGTGCCAGCAGCTTAGCAAGGGACCACGAGCAGTACTTC. As protein: CASSLARDHEQYF. The chain carries TRBV7-9 and TRBJ2-7; perhaps D is TRBD1 or TRBD2 (5 bases each). The CDR3 loop spans 13 amino acids. Per the germline V gene, CDR1 is SEHNR and CDR2 is FQNEAQ (reference sequence). V was shortened by 0 bases and J by 5 bases, with 8 bases between the two germline ends.

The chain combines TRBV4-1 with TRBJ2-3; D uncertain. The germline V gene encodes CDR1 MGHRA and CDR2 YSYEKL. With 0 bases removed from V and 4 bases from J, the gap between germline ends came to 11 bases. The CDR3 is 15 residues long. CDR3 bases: TGCGCCAGCAGCCAAGATCGGTTGGGCTCAGATACGCAGTATTTT. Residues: CASSQDRLGSDTQYF.

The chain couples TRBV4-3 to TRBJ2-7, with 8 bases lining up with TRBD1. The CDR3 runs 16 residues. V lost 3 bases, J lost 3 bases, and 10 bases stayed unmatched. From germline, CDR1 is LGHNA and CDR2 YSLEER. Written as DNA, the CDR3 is TGCGCCAGCAGCCATAACCCGGGACAGGCCCTCTACGAGCAGTACTTC. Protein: CASSHNPGQALYEQYF.

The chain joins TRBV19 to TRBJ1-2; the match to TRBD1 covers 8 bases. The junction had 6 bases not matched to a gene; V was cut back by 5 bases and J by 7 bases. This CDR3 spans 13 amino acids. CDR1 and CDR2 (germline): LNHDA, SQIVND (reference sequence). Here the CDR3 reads CASSLRQGLGYTF. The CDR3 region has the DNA TGTGCCAGTAGTCTCCGACAGGGGCTTGGCTACACCTTC.

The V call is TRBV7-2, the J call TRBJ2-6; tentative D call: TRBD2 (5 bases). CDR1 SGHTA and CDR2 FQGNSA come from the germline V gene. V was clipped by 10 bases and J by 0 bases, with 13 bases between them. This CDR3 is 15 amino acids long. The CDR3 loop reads CATGGGYSGANVLTF. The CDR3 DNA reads TGTGCCACCGGCGGAGGCTACTCTGGGGCCAACGTCCTGACTTTC.

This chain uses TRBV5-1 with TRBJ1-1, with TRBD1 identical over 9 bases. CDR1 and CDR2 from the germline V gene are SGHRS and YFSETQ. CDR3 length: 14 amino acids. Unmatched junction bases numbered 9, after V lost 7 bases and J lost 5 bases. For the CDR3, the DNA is TGCGCCAGCGCCCTACAGGGGGCTGAAACTGAAGCTTTCTTT. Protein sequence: CASALQGAETEAFF.

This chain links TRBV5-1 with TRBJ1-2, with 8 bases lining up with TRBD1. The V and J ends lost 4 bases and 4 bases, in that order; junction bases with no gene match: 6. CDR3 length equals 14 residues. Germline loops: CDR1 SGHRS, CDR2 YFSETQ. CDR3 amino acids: CASSPGQGIYGYTF. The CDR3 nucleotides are TGCGCCAGCAGCCCCGGACAGGGAATCTATGGCTACACCTTC.

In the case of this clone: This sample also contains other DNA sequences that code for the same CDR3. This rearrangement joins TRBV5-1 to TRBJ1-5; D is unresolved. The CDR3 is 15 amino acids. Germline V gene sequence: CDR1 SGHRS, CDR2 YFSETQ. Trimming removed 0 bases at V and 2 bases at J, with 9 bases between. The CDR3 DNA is TGCGCCAGCAGCTTGGATGGGCAAGGCAATCAGCCCCAGCATTTT. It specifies CASSLDGQGNQPQHF.

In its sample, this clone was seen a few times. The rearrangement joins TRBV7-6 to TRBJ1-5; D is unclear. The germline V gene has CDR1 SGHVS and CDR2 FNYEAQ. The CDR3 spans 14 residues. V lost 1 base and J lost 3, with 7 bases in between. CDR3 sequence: CASSLGAVNQPQHF. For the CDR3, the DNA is TGTGCCAGCAGCTTAGGGGCTGTCAATCAGCCCCAGCATTTT.

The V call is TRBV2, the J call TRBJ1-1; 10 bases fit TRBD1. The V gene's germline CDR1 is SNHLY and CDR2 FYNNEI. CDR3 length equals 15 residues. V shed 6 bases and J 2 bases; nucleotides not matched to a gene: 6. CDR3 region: CASSARQGANTEAFF. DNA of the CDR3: TGTGCCAGCAGCGCCCGACAGGGGGCAAACACTGAAGCTTTCTTT.

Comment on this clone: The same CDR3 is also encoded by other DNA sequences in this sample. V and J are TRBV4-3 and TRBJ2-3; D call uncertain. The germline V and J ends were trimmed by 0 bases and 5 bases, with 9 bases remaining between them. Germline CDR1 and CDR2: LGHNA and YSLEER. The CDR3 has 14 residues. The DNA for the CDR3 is TGCGCCAGCAGCCAAGATGGCGAGAAAGATACGCAGTATTTT. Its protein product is CASSQDGEKDTQYF.

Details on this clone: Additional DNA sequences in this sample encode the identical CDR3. CDR3 loop: CASSAGANVLTF. CDR3 coding DNA: TGTGCCAGCAGTGCTGGGGCCAACGTCCTGACTTTC. The rearrangement uses TRBV25-1 and TRBJ2-6; D not certain. Germline V gene sequence: CDR1 MGHDK, CDR2 SYGVNS. The CDR3 length is 12 residues. Trimming left V 4 bases short and J 2 bases short, with 0 bases between.

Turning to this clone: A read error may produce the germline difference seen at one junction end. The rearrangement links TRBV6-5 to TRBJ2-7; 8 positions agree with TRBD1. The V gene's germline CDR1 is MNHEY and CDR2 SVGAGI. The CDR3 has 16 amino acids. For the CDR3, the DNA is TGTGCCAGCAGTTACTCTCCCGACAGGGGAGTACACGAGCAGTGCTTC. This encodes CASSYSPDRGVHEQCF.

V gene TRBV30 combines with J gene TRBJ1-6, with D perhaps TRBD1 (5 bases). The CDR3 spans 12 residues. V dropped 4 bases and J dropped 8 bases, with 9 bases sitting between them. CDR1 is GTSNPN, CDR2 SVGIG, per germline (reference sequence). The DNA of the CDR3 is TGTGCCTGGACCAGGGAAGATTCACCCCTCCACTTT. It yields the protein CAWTREDSPLHF.

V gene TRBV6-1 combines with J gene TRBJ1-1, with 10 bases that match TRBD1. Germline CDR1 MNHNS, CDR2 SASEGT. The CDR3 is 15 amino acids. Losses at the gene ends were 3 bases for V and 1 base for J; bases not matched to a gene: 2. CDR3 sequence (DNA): TGTGCCAGCAGTGACCGGACAGGGGGGAACACTGAAGCTTTCTTT. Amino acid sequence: CASSDRTGGNTEAFF.